The 22 T cell receptor beta chains listed next were all sequenced from one sample in a study of T cell responses to AZD1222 COVID-19 vaccine. Here immunoSEQ multiplex PCR was the method, and the copy in TCRdb shows in-frame clones only, minus some. The sample has tens of thousands of clones, around 85% seen once. Sequencing was performed on peripheral blood, taken 28 days after the second AZD1222 dose. Source of these receptors: an adult who received the AZD1222 COVID-19 vaccine.

The rearrangement links TRBV27 to TRBJ2-3, with D maybe TRBD2 (6 bases). This CDR3 contains 14 residues. The V and J ends lost 2 bases and 4 bases respectively, with 10 bases between them. In germline, CDR1 is MNHEY, CDR2 SMNVEV (reference sequence). CDR3 sequence: CASSLGGIPDTQYF. Written as DNA, the CDR3 is TGTGCCAGCAGTTTAGGGGGGATTCCAGATACGCAGTATTTT.

This sequence joins TRBV5-1 and TRBJ1-2; TRBD1 matches 11 bases. The CDR3 contains 14 residues. Trimming cost V 4 bases and J 6 bases; bases outside gene matches: 5. Looked up from germline, CDR1 is SGHRS and CDR2 is YFSETQ. CDR3 sequence: CASSKLGQGDGYTF. For the CDR3, the DNA is TGCGCCAGCAGCAAACTGGGACAGGGGGATGGCTACACCTTC.

V and J are TRBV28 and TRBJ2-2; 7 nucleotides line up with TRBD2. Trimming took 4 bases from V and 5 from J; bases not matched to a gene: 10. The CDR3 is made up of 16 amino acids. The germline V gene encodes CDR1 MDHEN and CDR2 SYDVKM. CDR3 region: CASSSSAGSVTGELFF. The CDR3 DNA reads TGTGCCAGCAGTTCCTCAGCGGGAAGTGTAACCGGGGAGCTGTTTTTT.

The V and J genes are TRBV4-1 and TRBJ2-3; D is possibly TRBD2 (6 bases). The CDR3 totals 17 residues. Per the germline V gene, CDR1 is MGHRA and CDR2 is YSYEKL. V lost 2 bases to trimming and J lost 2 bases, with 17 bases between them. CDR3 coding DNA: TGCGCCAGCAGCCAAACGGTCTCTCGGGACTCCACAGATACGCAGTATTTT. Amino acid sequence: CASSQTVSRDSTDTQYF.

This clone was counted a few times. The J gene is TRBJ2-7, the V gene TRBV6-5; possibly TRBD1 or TRBD2 for D (5 bases each). The ends were cut back, 2 bases at V and 12 bases at J, with 11 bases in the middle. Germline-derived CDR1 and CDR2 are MNHEY and SVGAGI. This CDR3 is 11 amino acids long. This chain's CDR3 is CASSYGDVAYF. The CDR3 DNA sequence: TGTGCCAGCAGTTACGGGGACGTCGCGTACTTC.

This rearrangement joins TRBV5-1 to TRBJ2-3; maybe TRBD1 (5 bases). The CDR3 runs 19 residues. Germline CDR1 SGHRS, CDR2 YFSETQ. The germline V and J ends were trimmed by 0 bases and 6 bases, with 26 bases remaining between them. CDR3: CASSLGPLGDRRRFDTQYF. The CDR3 DNA reads TGCGCCAGCAGCTTGGGACCCCTGGGTGACAGACGAAGATTCGATACGCAGTATTTT.

V gene TRBV19 combines with J gene TRBJ2-1; 9 nucleotides agree with TRBD2. Germline CDR1 is LNHDA and CDR2 is SQIVND (reference sequence). The CDR3 has 17 residues. After removal of 6 bases from V and 6 bases from J, the junction contained 15 bases not matched to a gene. The CDR3 DNA is TGTGCCAGTAGAAACTCGGCGGTGGCGGGAGGGCGCAATGAGCAGTTCTTC. Its translation is CASRNSAVAGGRNEQFF.

This rearrangement joins TRBV24-1 to TRBJ2-1, with unresolved D. V dropped 2 bases and J dropped 5 bases, with 6 bases sitting between them. Germline lookup yields CDR1 KGHDR and CDR2 SFDVKD. CDR3 length equals 13 residues. The chain's CDR3 is CATSDSVNNEQFF. The CDR3 region has the DNA TGTGCCACCAGTGATTCGGTAAACAATGAGCAGTTCTTC.

This chain connects TRBV5-1 to TRBJ2-6; either TRBD1 or TRBD2 may fit D (5 bases each). The length of the CDR3 is 19 residues. Trimming removed 2 bases at V and 0 bases at J, with 18 bases between. Germline V lookup: CDR1 SGHRS, CDR2 YFSETQ. The CDR3 loop reads CASSLAPTWGSSGANVLTF. In DNA form, the CDR3 reads TGCGCCAGCAGCTTAGCCCCGACATGGGGGAGCTCTGGGGCCAACGTCCTGACTTTC.

This rearrangement joins TRBV6-6 to TRBJ2-7, with D unclear. The CDR3 is made up of 12 amino acids. Trimming pared 6 bases from V and 3 bases from J, leaving 9 bases between. The germline gives CDR1 MNHNY, CDR2 SVGAGI (reference sequence). CDR3 region: CASSKVSYEQYF. Here the CDR3 DNA reads TGTGCCAGCAGCAAGGTTAGCTACGAGCAGTACTTC.

The V call is TRBV2, the J call TRBJ2-7, with 14 bases matching TRBD2. There are 17 residues in the CDR3. Germline V gene sequence: CDR1 SNHLY, CDR2 FYNNEI. With 3 bases clipped from V and 5 bases from J, the junction kept 9 bases outside the gene matches. The CDR3 DNA reads TGTGCCAGCAGTGACCCGGGACTAGCGGGAGCTCCCAACGAGCAGTACTTC. It translates to CASSDPGLAGAPNEQYF.

This clone appeared a single time. The rearrangement uses TRBV7-4 and TRBJ1-5; TRBD1 matches 7 bases. Germline CDR1 is SGHVT and CDR2 is SQSDAQ. The CDR3 runs to 16 residues. V was clipped by 5 bases and J by 3 bases; unmatched bases: 10. CDR3: CASSTPRTGDNQPQHF. The CDR3 DNA follows: TGTGCCAGCAGCACCCCACGGACAGGCGACAATCAGCCCCAGCATTTT.

The CDR3 sequence: CASSVLAGTVGELFF. The CDR3 DNA reads TGTGCCAGTAGTGTCCTAGCGGGTACCGTCGGGGAGCTGTTTTTT. The genes are TRBV19 and TRBJ2-2; 8 nucleotides line up with TRBD2. The CDR3 is 15 amino acids. V shed 5 bases and J 7 bases; nucleotides not matched to a gene: 9. Germline-derived CDR1 and CDR2 are LNHDA and SQIVND (reference sequence).

This chain joins TRBV3-1 (or the pseudogene TRBV3-2) and TRBJ2-2, with 7 bases lining up with TRBD2. Germline V lookup: CDR1 LGHDT, CDR2 YNNKEL (reference sequence). V lost 3 bases and J lost 4; bases outside the gene matches: 5. CDR3 length: 15 amino acids. The chain's CDR3 is CASSQQAGTTGELFF. The CDR3 DNA sequence: TGTGCCAGCAGCCAGCAAGCGGGAACCACCGGGGAGCTGTTTTTT.

This clone was recorded only once. This chain connects TRBV27 to TRBJ2-7; 10 bases are a match to TRBD1. The V gene's germline CDR1 is MNHEY and CDR2 SMNVEV (reference sequence). The CDR3 consists of 14 residues. The ends lost 10 bases at V and 5 bases at J; junction bases unmatched: 11. CDR3 DNA: TGTGCCACCCACGGGATCGGGACAGGGGACGAGCAGTACTTC. Protein: CATHGIGTGDEQYF.

In its sample, this clone was seen once. This chain joins TRBV5-1 and TRBJ2-7; D could derive from TRBD1 or TRBD2 (5 bases each). From germline, CDR1 is SGHRS and CDR2 YFSETQ. Trimming took off 5 bases at V and 0 bases at J, with 9 bases between the two ends. The CDR3 is 13 amino acids. DNA of the CDR3: TGCGCCAGCAGTCGGGACCCCTCCTACGAGCAGTACTTC. Encoded protein: CASSRDPSYEQYF.

The chain couples TRBV30 to TRBJ2-1; TRBD2 aligns across 7 bases. The CDR3 is 15 residues long. Trimming at V came to 4 bases and at J to 2 bases, leaving 8 bases not matched to a gene. Germline V gene sequence: CDR1 GTSNPN, CDR2 SVGIG (reference sequence). The CDR3 loop is CAWTPPAGTYNEQFF. The CDR3 DNA reads as TGTGCCTGGACCCCCCCAGCGGGGACCTACAATGAGCAGTTCTTC.

Only a few counts were recorded for this clone. This chain connects TRBV28 to TRBJ1-2; tentative D call: TRBD1 (6 bases). Germline loops: CDR1 MDHEN, CDR2 SYDVKM. With 2 bases removed from V and 5 bases from J, the gap between germline ends came to 12 bases. There are 14 residues in the CDR3. The CDR3 bases are TGTGCCAGCAGTTTACTACAGGGAAAATATGGCTACACCTTC. The encoded protein is CASSLLQGKYGYTF.

This chain links TRBV12-5 with TRBJ2-7; no reliable D call. Germline assignment: CDR1 LGHNT and CDR2 FRNRAP. The CDR3 has 12 amino acids. The germline V and J ends were trimmed by 6 bases and 6 bases, with 12 bases remaining between them. This chain's CDR3 is CASGLDTGEQYF. The CDR3 bases are TGTGCTAGTGGACTTGACACGGGCGAGCAGTACTTC.

The chain uses TRBV5-6 and TRBJ1-1; D gene ambiguous. CDR1 and CDR2 from the germline V gene are SGHDT and YYEEEE. The CDR3 spans 16 residues. The V gene lost 1 base and the J gene lost 5 bases, with 18 bases spanning the gap. The CDR3 region is CASSLSSSLGFTEAFF. The CDR3 coding sequence is TGTGCCAGCAGCTTGTCCTCCAGTCTGGGATTTACTGAAGCTTTCTTT.

The rearrangement uses TRBV2 and TRBJ1-6, with TRBD1 matching over 7 bases. The germline V gene encodes CDR1 SNHLY and CDR2 FYNNEI. The trim removed 6 bases at V and 7 bases at J, leaving 6 bases unmatched. The CDR3 is made up of 14 amino acids. CDR3 coding DNA: TGTGCCAGCAGCGCGGACAGGCTAAATTCACCCCTCCACTTT. Protein product: CASSADRLNSPLHF.

The sample holds one count of this clone. The rearrangement joins TRBV7-2 to TRBJ2-5; TRBD2 aligns across 9 bases. Germline-derived CDR1 and CDR2 are SGHTA and FQGNSA. The V and J ends lost 1 base and 3 bases, in that order; junction bases with no gene match: 0. CDR3 size: 14 residues. CDR3 in DNA: TGTGCCAGCAGCTTAGGACTAGCGGAAGAGACCCAGTACTTC. Protein sequence: CASSLGLAEETQYF.